The next 20 T cell receptor beta chains were all read from a single sample in a study of preoperative IRX-2 immunotherapy in early breast cancer. The protocol was immunoSEQ multiplex PCR, while the TCRdb copy is restricted to in-frame clones and leaves out a portion. The table records 95,000 to 100,000 clones, more than 80% of them present only once. Treatment noted: preoperative locoregional IRX-2 cytokine immunotherapy. This specimen consisted of tumor tissue, obtained after IRX-2 immunotherapy. Receptors originate from a human donor with breast cancer.

The chain carries TRBV19 and TRBJ1-1; 9 nucleotides align to TRBD1. The trim removed 3 bases at V and 0 bases at J, leaving 5 bases unmatched. The CDR3 consists of 16 residues. CDR1 and CDR2 from the germline V gene are LNHDA and SQIVND (reference sequence). In DNA form, the CDR3 reads TGTGCCAGTAGTATCTTCCGGACAGGGGTGAACACTGAAGCTTTCTTT. This codes for CASSIFRTGVNTEAFF.

This chain uses TRBV7-4 with TRBJ1-4, with D perhaps TRBD1 (6 bases). Germline CDR1 is SGHVT and CDR2 is SQSDAQ. This CDR3 contains 13 residues. Deletions cut 5 bases from V and 10 bases from J, with 14 bases between. In DNA, the CDR3 is TGTGCCAGCAGCGCACGAGGGGGTGGAAAACTGTTTTTT. Translation gives CASSARGGGKLFF. The full variable domain, with the rest looked up from reference TRBV7-4 and TRBJ1-4, is GAGVSQSPRYKVAKRGRDVALRCDSISGHVTLYWYRQTLGQGSEVLTYSQSDAQRDKSGRPSGRFSAERPERSVSTLKIQRTEQGDSAVYLCASSARGGGKLFFGSGTQLSVL.

This clone has a handful of counts. The chain links TRBV5-1 to TRBJ1-1; D may be TRBD1 (5 bases). Trimming removed 5 bases at V and 1 base at J, with 15 bases between. Germline V gene lookup returns CDR1 SGHRS and CDR2 YFSETQ. This CDR3 comprises 15 residues. The CDR3: CASRQGGEPNTEAFF. CDR3 bases: TGCGCCAGCAGACAAGGAGGGGAACCGAACACTGAAGCTTTCTTT.

The rearrangement uses TRBV29-1 and TRBJ1-1; 8 nucleotides match TRBD1. Trimming cost V 3 bases and J 0 bases; bases outside gene matches: 3. Germline assignment: CDR1 SQVTM and CDR2 ANQGSEA. The CDR3 has 14 residues. The CDR3, as DNA: TGCAGCGTTGATTGGACAGGGATGAACACTGAAGCTTTCTTT. This translates into CSVDWTGMNTEAFF.

The chain has TRBV6-7 and TRBJ2-5, with D tentatively TRBD1 or TRBD2 (5 bases each). TRBV6-7 is labeled an ORF, and its function is uncertain. This CDR3 spans 12 amino acids. V gave up 5 bases and J gave up 6 bases, with 10 bases separating them. CDR3 coding DNA: TGTGCCAGCAGTGATAGGGGACAGACCCAGTACTTC. Its translation is CASSDRGQTQYF.

The genes are TRBV7-4 and TRBJ2-5, with 10 positions matching TRBD1. Germline V lookup: CDR1 SGHVT, CDR2 SQSDAQ. J gave up 5 bases and V 5 bases, and 8 bases lay outside the gene matches. The CDR3 has 15 amino acids. For the CDR3, the DNA is TGTGCCAGCAGCCCTGGGGACAGGGGAGGGGAGACCCAGTACTTC. Translating it yields CASSPGDRGGETQYF.

This rearrangement joins TRBV28 to TRBJ1-5; maybe TRBD1 (6 bases). The germline V gene has CDR1 MDHEN and CDR2 SYDVKM. The CDR3 is 18 amino acids. Trimming removed 3 bases from V and 0 bases from J, with 18 bases in between. CDR3 sequence reads: CASSFRGTGSYSNQPQHF. The CDR3 nucleotides are TGTGCCAGCAGTTTTCGGGGCACAGGGAGTTATAGCAATCAGCCCCAGCATTTT. The full variable domain, with the rest looked up from reference TRBV28 and TRBJ1-5, is DVKVTQSSRYLVKRTGEKVFLECVQDMDHENMFWYRQDPGLGLRLIYFSYDVKMKEKGDIPEGYSVSREKKERFSLILESASTNQTSMYLCASSFRGTGSYSNQPQHFGDGTRLSIL.

This clone was detected only a few times. The chain joins TRBV11-3 to TRBJ2-5, with a tentative D call TRBD2 (7 bases). Between the trimmed V and J ends, which lost 5 bases and 4 bases, there was a span of 14 bases. The V gene's germline CDR1 is SGHNT and CDR2 YENEEA. CDR3 length: 14 residues. CDR3 protein: CASSRPGGGETQYF. CDR3 nucleotide sequence: TGTGCCAGCAGCCGACCGGGGGGCGGAGAGACCCAGTACTTC. The full variable domain, rest sourced from reference TRBV11-3 and TRBJ2-5, is EAGVVQSPRYKIIEKKQPVAFWCNPISGHNTLYWYLQNLGQGPELLIRYENEEAVDDSQLPKDRFSAERLKGVDSTLKIQPAELGDSAVYLCASSRPGGGETQYFGPGTRLLVL.

The rearrangement joins TRBV28 to TRBJ1-5; 7 bases agree with TRBD1. This CDR3 is 16 amino acids long. The trim removed 6 bases at V and 4 bases at J, leaving 12 bases unmatched. Germline CDR1 is MDHEN and CDR2 is SYDVKM. Here the CDR3 reads CASSRIRDSLNQPQHF. The CDR3 DNA reads TGTGCCAGCAGCAGAATCCGGGACAGTCTAAATCAGCCCCAGCATTTT.

V usage is TRBV5-1 and J usage is TRBJ2-7; a weak D match, TRBD1 (7 bases). Trimming took 4 bases from V and 1 from J, leaving 15 bases between them. Germline CDR1 is SGHRS and CDR2 is YFSETQ. The CDR3 loop spans 15 amino acids. The CDR3 spells CASSATAGQSYEQYF. As DNA, the CDR3 is TGCGCCAGCAGCGCAACGGCGGGACAGTCCTACGAGCAGTACTTC.

This chain joins TRBV18 and TRBJ2-2; D uncertain. The V end was cut by 0 bases, the J end by 6 bases, with 8 bases between. Per the germline V gene, CDR1 is KGHSH and CDR2 is LQKENI. The CDR3 totals 14 residues. Here the CDR3 reads CASSPPSVSGELFF. In DNA, the CDR3 is TGTGCCAGCTCACCACCGTCGGTATCCGGGGAGCTGTTTTTT.

This clone was observed a few times. CDR3 in amino acids: CASSLSRTSKDEQYF. In nucleotides, the CDR3 is TGCGCCAGCAGCTTGAGTCGGACTAGCAAGGACGAGCAGTACTTC. The chain employs TRBV5-1 and TRBJ2-7; TRBD2 aligns across 8 bases. The CDR3 length is 15 residues. Losses at the gene ends were 1 base for V and 5 bases for J; bases not matched to a gene: 8. Germline-derived CDR1 and CDR2 are SGHRS and YFSETQ.

The chain recombines TRBV5-1 with TRBJ2-7; D could derive from TRBD1 or TRBD2 (7 bases each). The germline CDR1 and CDR2 sequences are SGHRS and YFSETQ. With 4 bases removed from V and 4 bases from J, the gap between germline ends came to 15 bases. CDR3 length: 14 amino acids. The CDR3 loop reads CASSEAGQSYEQYF. The CDR3 nucleotides are TGCGCCAGCAGCGAAGCGGGACAGTCATACGAGCAGTACTTC.

This chain joins TRBV28 and TRBJ2-6; 7 bases map to TRBD1. After removal of 2 bases from V and 0 bases from J, the junction contained 4 bases not matched to a gene. Germline loops: CDR1 MDHEN, CDR2 SYDVKM. This CDR3 has 17 residues. The CDR3 DNA reads TGTGCCAGCAGTTTAGGGGACAGTTCCTCTGGGGCCAACGTCCTGACTTTC. Amino acids: CASSLGDSSSGANVLTF. The full variable domain, with the rest looked up from reference TRBV28 and TRBJ2-6, is DVKVTQSSRYLVKRTGEKVFLECVQDMDHENMFWYRQDPGLGLRLIYFSYDVKMKEKGDIPEGYSVSREKKERFSLILESASTNQTSMYLCASSLGDSSSGANVLTFGAGSRLTVL.

The rearrangement links TRBV19 to TRBJ1-1; D not certain. Deletions cut 0 bases from V and 5 bases from J, with 10 bases between. CDR1 is LNHDA, CDR2 SQIVND, per germline (reference sequence). The CDR3 runs to 14 residues. CDR3 in DNA: TGTGCCAGTAGTATAGATCTCGAAGGGACTGAAGCTTTCTTT. The encoded protein is CASSIDLEGTEAFF.

The V and J genes are TRBV28 and TRBJ2-7; tentative D call: TRBD1 (5 bases). The CDR3 sequence is 14 residues long. In germline, CDR1 is MDHEN, CDR2 SYDVKM. The ends were cut back, 5 bases at V and 1 base at J, with 12 bases in the middle. DNA of the CDR3: TGTGCCAGCAGTCGGCAGGGATTATCCTACGAGCAGTACTTC. This sequence encodes CASSRQGLSYEQYF.

The V call is TRBV19, the J call TRBJ2-2, with D perhaps matching TRBD2 (5 bases). Germline values: CDR1 LNHDA, CDR2 SQIVND (reference sequence). Trimming left V 6 bases short and J 0 bases short, with 11 bases between. The CDR3 has 15 residues. CDR3 region: CASRAGGANTGELFF. The CDR3 DNA reads TGTGCCAGTAGGGCGGGCGGAGCGAACACCGGGGAGCTGTTTTTT. Full variable domain (outside the CDR3, taken from reference TRBV19 and TRBJ2-2): DGGITQSPKYLFRKEGQNVTLSCEQNLNHDAMYWYRQDPGQGLRLIYYSQIVNDFQKGDIAEGYSVSREKKESFPLTVTSAQKNPTAFYLCASRAGGANTGELFFGEGSRLTVL.

V usage is TRBV18 and J usage is TRBJ2-1; D not resolved. Germline CDR1 is KGHSH and CDR2 is LQKENI. The CDR3 extends over 14 amino acids. Trimming left V 6 bases short and J 4 bases short, with 13 bases between. In DNA, the CDR3 is TGTGCCAGCTCGCGACAAGGGATTTACAATGAGCAGTTCTTC. Translation gives CASSRQGIYNEQFF.

The genes are TRBV29-1 and TRBJ1-2; D remains ambiguous. This CDR3 contains 13 residues. Trimming took 7 bases from V and 5 from J, leaving 17 bases between them. Germline V CDR1 and CDR2: SQVTM, ANQGSEA. The CDR3 is CSAQYPGSYGYTF. In DNA, the CDR3 is TGCAGCGCGCAATACCCCGGTTCATATGGCTACACCTTC.

CDR3 protein: CATSRDGAPNLEAFF. The CDR3 DNA follows: TGTGCCACCAGCAGAGATGGGGCACCCAACCTCGAAGCTTTCTTT. This chain connects TRBV15 to TRBJ1-1, with D possibly being TRBD1 (5 bases). Germline V CDR1 and CDR2: LNHNV, YYDKDF (reference sequence). The CDR3 sequence is 15 residues long. Trimming cost V 0 bases and J 8 bases, with 16 bases left between them.